This TCR beta chain was sequenced for a study of T cell repertoires in cytomegalovirus infection. V shed 5 bases and J shed 3 bases, with 9 bases lying between them. The CDR3 sequence is 13 residues long. In germline, CDR1 is ENHRY, CDR2 SYGVKD. Remarks on this clonotype: No antigen is known for it.

Each CDR3 protein is one row after TCRdb ran MiXCR on the reads. The data hold fewer than 650,000 distinct CDR3 sequences, with roughly 42% observed a single time. The rearrangement links TRBV10-3 to TRBJ2-3; the D gene is possibly TRBD1 (6 bases). The clonotype originates from a human donor in good health (CMV status not recorded). Some clones in this sample may be carry-over from other donors' samples. The sample was cultured PBMCs, taken from culture after CMV antigen stimulation. The DNA for the CDR3 is TGTGCCATCAGTATAACAGGGACAGATACGCAGTATTTT. Its translation is CAISITGTDTQYF.